Here is one T cell receptor beta chain with its context. Its specificity is not known. This record belongs to a study of cytomegalovirus exposure and HLA in healthy donors. This CDR3 region has 16 residues. V lost 1 base to trimming and J lost 9 bases, with 16 bases between them. Germline V lookup: CDR1 MGHRA, CDR2 YSYEKL. This PCR relied on a set of 60 Vbeta primers and 13 Jbeta primers. TCRdb's copy holds only in-frame clones and misses some; the assay was immunoSEQ multiplex PCR. The sample consists of roughly 130,000 clones, over 75% of them appearing once. Study-wide points: Confirmation was obtained in vitro that a few CMV-associated chains are specific for CMV antigens.

Source material: PBMCs. The gene calls are TRBV4-1 and TRBJ1-6; perhaps TRBD1 as D (6 bases). The clonotype originates from a boy between 5 and 17 years old in good health and CMV-seronegative. The CDR3 DNA sequence: TGCGCCAGCAGCCAAGGATTACTGGGGGCTAGTTCACCCCTCCACTTT. Translated: CASSQGLLGASSPLHF.